A selection of T cell receptor beta chains follows, all from one sample in a study of shared clonotypes between healthy human individuals. The protocol was immunoSEQ multiplex PCR, while the TCRdb copy is restricted to in-frame clones and leaves out a portion. Here the sample spans millions of clones, approximately 92% being singletons. Specimen: naive CD4+ T cells sorted from blood. These receptors all come from a man between 18 and 35 years old in good health. Both conserved end residues are part of each CDR3. A D gene is named only where the DNA matches it firmly. Size is stated for part of the rows, as once, few or many counts, or as a class when the clone is expanded.

v_call: TRBV5-1; clone_size: -; j_call: TRBJ2-5; d_call: TRBD2; cdr3_aa: CASSLAGGIETQYF; cdr3_nt: TGCGCCAGCAGCCTAGCGGGGGGAATAGAGACCCAGTACTTC
v_call: TRBV28; clone_size: -; j_call: TRBJ2-7; d_call: -; cdr3_aa: CASSFRGGTGKPYEQYF; cdr3_nt: TGTGCCAGCAGTTTTAGGGGGGGGACAGGAAAACCCTACGAGCAGTACTTC
v_call: TRBV4-3; clone_size: -; j_call: TRBJ2-1; d_call: -; cdr3_aa: CASSQGGDAYNEQFF; cdr3_nt: TGCGCCAGCAGCCAAGGGGGGGACGCATACAATGAGCAGTTCTTC
v_call: TRBV6-1; clone_size: -; j_call: TRBJ2-2; d_call: -; cdr3_aa: CASSEFHTGELFF; cdr3_nt: TGTGCCAGCAGTGAGTTTCACACCGGGGAGCTGTTTTTT
v_call: TRBV30; clone_size: -; j_call: TRBJ1-2; d_call: -; cdr3_aa: CAWSQDRAHYGYTF; cdr3_nt: TGTGCCTGGAGTCAGGACCGGGCCCACTATGGCTACACCTTC
v_call: TRBV30; clone_size: -; j_call: TRBJ2-4; d_call: TRBD1; cdr3_aa: CAWSQTGGSQLAKNIQYF; cdr3_nt: TGTGCCTGGAGTCAGACAGGGGGCAGCCAATTAGCCAAAAACATTCAGTACTTC
v_call: TRBV5-6; clone_size: -; j_call: TRBJ2-1; d_call: TRBD2; cdr3_aa: CASSSRLAGAYNEQFF; cdr3_nt: TGTGCCAGCAGCTCCAGACTAGCGGGGGCCTACAATGAGCAGTTCTTC
v_call: TRBV4-1; clone_size: -; j_call: TRBJ2-2; d_call: TRBD2; cdr3_aa: CASSPRGENTGELFF; cdr3_nt: TGCGCCAGCAGCCCGCGGGGGGAAAACACCGGGGAGCTGTTTTTT
v_call: TRBV9; clone_size: -; j_call: TRBJ2-1; d_call: -; cdr3_aa: CASSVDYSIYNEQFF; cdr3_nt: TGTGCCAGCAGCGTAGATTATAGCATCTACAATGAGCAGTTCTTC
v_call: TRBV4-2; clone_size: -; j_call: TRBJ2-3; d_call: -; cdr3_aa: CASSQGPWADTQYF; cdr3_nt: TGTGCCAGCAGCCAGGGCCCATGGGCAGATACGCAGTATTTT
v_call: TRBV7-2; clone_size: -; j_call: TRBJ1-6; d_call: -; cdr3_aa: CASSLFNTRTNSPLHF; cdr3_nt: TGTGCCAGCAGCTTATTCAACACTCGGACCAATTCACCCCTCCACTTT
v_call: TRBV28; clone_size: -; j_call: TRBJ2-3; d_call: TRBD2; cdr3_aa: CASSQTSGGHTDTQYF; cdr3_nt: TGTGCCAGCAGTCAAACTAGCGGGGGGCACACAGATACGCAGTATTTT
v_call: TRBV4-1; clone_size: -; j_call: TRBJ1-4; d_call: TRBD1; cdr3_aa: CASSQDTGGGNEKLFF; cdr3_nt: TGCGCCAGCAGCCAAGATACAGGGGGGGGTAATGAAAAACTGTTTTTT
v_call: TRBV11-2; clone_size: -; j_call: TRBJ2-5; d_call: TRBD1; cdr3_aa: CASSHRDRVKTQYF; cdr3_nt: TGTGCCAGCAGCCATCGGGACAGGGTGAAGACCCAGTACTTC
v_call: TRBV3-1/TRBV3-2; clone_size: -; j_call: TRBJ1-1; d_call: -; cdr3_aa: CPRDTEAFF; cdr3_nt: TGTCCTCGGGACACTGAAGCTTTCTTT
v_call: TRBV28; clone_size: -; j_call: TRBJ1-5; d_call: TRBD1; cdr3_aa: CASSLPGQGSNQPQHF; cdr3_nt: TGTGCCAGCAGCCTCCCTGGACAGGGAAGCAATCAGCCCCAGCATTTT
v_call: TRBV10-3; clone_size: -; j_call: TRBJ1-2; d_call: -; cdr3_aa: CATLTAGSYGYTF; cdr3_nt: TGTGCCACCTTGACAGCCGGATCTTATGGCTACACCTTC
v_call: TRBV7-9; clone_size: -; j_call: TRBJ2-7; d_call: TRBD2; cdr3_aa: CASSHGLAGASYEQYF; cdr3_nt: TGTGCCAGCAGCCACGGACTAGCGGGAGCCTCCTACGAGCAGTACTTC
v_call: TRBV6-1; clone_size: -; j_call: TRBJ1-2; d_call: -; cdr3_aa: CASSHSNYGYTF; cdr3_nt: TGTGCCAGCAGTCACTCTAATTATGGCTACACCTTC
v_call: TRBV5-1; clone_size: -; j_call: TRBJ1-1; d_call: TRBD1; cdr3_aa: CASSLRTGGLNTEAFF; cdr3_nt: TGCGCCAGCAGCTTGAGGACAGGGGGACTGAACACTGAAGCTTTCTTT
v_call: TRBV10-3; clone_size: -; j_call: TRBJ2-1; d_call: TRBD2; cdr3_aa: CAISEPGTSGASYNEQFF; cdr3_nt: TGTGCCATCAGCGAACCCGGGACTAGCGGGGCCTCCTACAATGAGCAGTTCTTC
v_call: TRBV6-1; clone_size: -; j_call: TRBJ2-3; d_call: TRBD2; cdr3_aa: CASSVLAGGTDTQYF; cdr3_nt: TGTGCCAGCAGTGTATTAGCGGGAGGCACAGATACGCAGTATTTT
v_call: TRBV5-1; clone_size: -; j_call: TRBJ1-1; d_call: TRBD1; cdr3_aa: CASSLDRLNTEAFF; cdr3_nt: TGCGCCAGCAGCCTGGACAGGCTGAACACTGAAGCTTTCTTT
v_call: TRBV7-9; clone_size: once; j_call: TRBJ2-7; d_call: -; cdr3_aa: CASSSHGGYEQYF; cdr3_nt: TGTGCCAGCAGCTCCCATGGAGGGTACGAGCAGTACTTC
v_call: TRBV18; clone_size: once; j_call: TRBJ1-5; d_call: -; cdr3_aa: CASSPFGQLNSNQPQHF; cdr3_nt: TGTGCCAGCTCACCCTTCGGACAGCTTAATAGCAATCAGCCCCAGCATTTT
v_call: TRBV6-6; clone_size: -; j_call: TRBJ2-7; d_call: TRBD2; cdr3_aa: CASSGEGGPWEQYF; cdr3_nt: TGTGCCAGCAGTGGGGAGGGAGGGCCTTGGGAGCAGTACTTC
v_call: TRBV9; clone_size: -; j_call: TRBJ2-7; d_call: TRBD2; cdr3_aa: CASSSGLVPYEQYF; cdr3_nt: TGTGCCAGCAGCTCGGGACTAGTTCCCTACGAGCAGTACTTC
v_call: TRBV2; clone_size: -; j_call: TRBJ2-7; d_call: -; cdr3_aa: CASSDVGGPYEQYF; cdr3_nt: TGTGCCAGCAGTGACGTTGGCGGTCCCTACGAGCAGTACTTC
v_call: TRBV5-1; clone_size: -; j_call: TRBJ2-1; d_call: TRBD1; cdr3_aa: CASSLGTGMYNEQFF; cdr3_nt: TGCGCCAGCAGCTTGGGGACAGGGATGTACAATGAGCAGTTCTTC
v_call: TRBV11-3; clone_size: -; j_call: TRBJ2-3; d_call: TRBD1; cdr3_aa: CASSLGPTGGSGQYF; cdr3_nt: TGTGCCAGCAGCTTAGGCCCTACAGGGGGCAGCGGGCAGTATTTT
v_call: TRBV27; clone_size: once; j_call: TRBJ1-2; d_call: -; cdr3_aa: CASSFRGANYGYTF; cdr3_nt: TGTGCCAGCAGTTTTAGAGGGGCGAACTATGGCTACACCTTC
v_call: TRBV11-2; clone_size: -; j_call: TRBJ2-3; d_call: -; cdr3_aa: CASSPTAPRTDTQYF; cdr3_nt: TGTGCCAGCAGCCCTACAGCGCCCCGCACAGATACGCAGTATTTT
v_call: TRBV5-6; clone_size: -; j_call: TRBJ2-7; d_call: TRBD2; cdr3_aa: CASSLGTSGSPGF; cdr3_nt: TGTGCCAGCAGCTTGGGAACTAGCGGGAGCCCCGGGTTC
v_call: TRBV30; clone_size: -; j_call: TRBJ2-7; d_call: -; cdr3_aa: CAWSGLYEQYF; cdr3_nt: TGTGCCTGGAGTGGCCTCTACGAGCAGTACTTC
v_call: TRBV6-4; clone_size: -; j_call: TRBJ2-1; d_call: TRBD2; cdr3_aa: CASSELAGGLYNEQFF; cdr3_nt: TGTGCCAGCAGTGAGTTGGCGGGAGGTCTCTACAATGAGCAGTTCTTC
v_call: TRBV19; clone_size: once; j_call: TRBJ1-5; d_call: -; cdr3_aa: CASSVTFRGANQPQHF; cdr3_nt: TGTGCCAGTAGTGTAACGTTTCGGGGTGCCAATCAGCCCCAGCATTTT
v_call: TRBV6-1; clone_size: -; j_call: TRBJ2-3; d_call: -; cdr3_aa: CASSEQKGTDTQYF; cdr3_nt: TGTGCCAGCAGTGAACAGAAAGGTACAGATACGCAGTATTTT
v_call: TRBV19; clone_size: -; j_call: TRBJ2-2; d_call: TRBD1; cdr3_aa: CATHQQGAGTGELFF; cdr3_nt: TGTGCCACCCACCAACAGGGGGCAGGCACCGGGGAGCTGTTTTTT
v_call: TRBV10-3; clone_size: -; j_call: TRBJ1-1; d_call: -; cdr3_aa: CAISEDPGRTEAFF; cdr3_nt: TGTGCCATCAGTGAGGATCCGGGTCGCACTGAAGCTTTCTTT
v_call: TRBV6-1; clone_size: once; j_call: TRBJ2-7; d_call: TRBD1; cdr3_aa: CASRTGDPYEQYF; cdr3_nt: TGTGCCAGCAGGACAGGGGATCCCTACGAGCAGTACTTC
v_call: TRBV11-2; clone_size: -; j_call: TRBJ2-3; d_call: TRBD2; cdr3_aa: CASSLVAGVSDTQYF; cdr3_nt: TGTGCCAGCAGCTTAGTAGCGGGAGTTTCAGATACGCAGTATTTT
v_call: TRBV28; clone_size: -; j_call: TRBJ2-2; d_call: -; cdr3_aa: CASGDGNTGELFF; cdr3_nt: TGTGCCAGCGGGGACGGGAACACCGGGGAGCTGTTTTTT
v_call: TRBV5-4; clone_size: -; j_call: TRBJ2-3; d_call: -; cdr3_aa: CASSHGATGTDTQYF; cdr3_nt: TGCGCCAGCAGCCATGGGGCCACAGGGACAGATACGCAGTATTTT
v_call: TRBV7-9; clone_size: once; j_call: TRBJ1-4; d_call: -; cdr3_aa: CASSLDRATNEKLFF; cdr3_nt: TGTGCCAGCAGCTTAGATCGAGCAACTAATGAAAAACTGTTTTTT
v_call: TRBV2; clone_size: -; j_call: TRBJ2-1; d_call: -; cdr3_aa: CASSVYGNEQFF; cdr3_nt: TGTGCCAGCAGTGTATATGGCAATGAGCAGTTCTTC
v_call: TRBV10-1; clone_size: -; j_call: TRBJ2-2; d_call: -; cdr3_aa: CASSVGGTNTGELFF; cdr3_nt: TGCGCCAGCAGTGTTGGCGGAACGAACACCGGGGAGCTGTTTTTT
v_call: TRBV25-1; clone_size: once; j_call: TRBJ2-7; d_call: TRBD1; cdr3_aa: CASSKAGGHEQYF; cdr3_nt: TGTGCCAGCAGTAAAGCAGGGGGCCACGAGCAGTACTTC
v_call: TRBV5-4; clone_size: -; j_call: TRBJ2-3; d_call: -; cdr3_aa: CASSLDGTSTDTQYF; cdr3_nt: TGTGCCAGCAGCTTGGACGGGACTAGCACAGATACGCAGTATTTT